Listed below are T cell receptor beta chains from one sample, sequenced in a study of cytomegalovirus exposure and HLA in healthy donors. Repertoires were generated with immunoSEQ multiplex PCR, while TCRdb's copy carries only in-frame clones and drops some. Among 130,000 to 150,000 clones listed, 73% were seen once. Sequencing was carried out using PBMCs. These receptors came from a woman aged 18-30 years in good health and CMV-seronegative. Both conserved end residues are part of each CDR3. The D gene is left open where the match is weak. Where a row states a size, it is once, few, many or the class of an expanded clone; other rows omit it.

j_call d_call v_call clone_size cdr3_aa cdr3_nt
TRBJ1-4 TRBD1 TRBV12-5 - CASGSTWGDRDVAPEKLFF TGTGCTAGTGGTTCAACCTGGGGGGACAGGGATGTAGCCCCAGAAAAACTGTTTTTT
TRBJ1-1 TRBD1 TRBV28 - CASSPTGEVEAFF TGTGCCAGCAGCCCTACAGGGGAGGTTGAAGCTTTCTTT
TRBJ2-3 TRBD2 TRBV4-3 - CASSPKPSGEGDTQYF TGCGCCAGCAGCCCTAAGCCCAGCGGGGAGGGGGATACGCAGTATTTT
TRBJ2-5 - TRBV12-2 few CASRSVSGTSGIGSRETQYF TGTGCAAGTCGCTCAGTTTCCGGGACTAGCGGGATTGGGTCAAGAGAGACCCAGTACTTC
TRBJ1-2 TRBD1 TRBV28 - CASSLRGRTLGYTF TGTGCCAGCAGTTTAAGGGGGCGCACCTTGGGCTACACCTTC
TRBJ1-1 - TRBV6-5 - CASSYSGGWGTEAFF TGTGCCAGCAGTTACTCGGGGGGTTGGGGCACTGAAGCTTTCTTT
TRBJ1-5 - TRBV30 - CAWSVEVGQPQHF TGTGCCTGGAGTGTAGAGGTGGGTCAGCCCCAGCATTTT
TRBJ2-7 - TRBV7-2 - CASSLLRYEQYF TGTGCCAGCAGCTTGTTGAGGTACGAGCAGTACTTC
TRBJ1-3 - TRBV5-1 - CASSLDSSGNTMYF TGCGCCAGCAGCTTGGACAGCTCTGGAAACACCATGTATTTT
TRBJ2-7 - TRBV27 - CASSLSTGYEQYF TGTGCCAGCAGTTTGTCCACAGGTTACGAGCAGTACTTC
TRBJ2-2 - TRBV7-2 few CASSLRGALNGELFF TGTGCCAGCAGCTTACGGGGGGCCTTGAACGGGGAGCTGTTTTTT
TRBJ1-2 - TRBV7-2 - CASSSLEGYGYTF TGTGCCAGCAGCTCACTAGAAGGCTATGGCTACACCTTC
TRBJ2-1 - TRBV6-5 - CASTPRTNPRREQFF TGTGCCAGCACTCCAAGGACAAACCCCCGGCGGGAGCAGTTCTTC
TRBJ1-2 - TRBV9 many CASSPNEGYGYTF TGTGCCAGCAGCCCTAACGAGGGCTATGGCTACACCTTC
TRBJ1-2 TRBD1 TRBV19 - CASTRGQGFYGYTF TGTGCCAGTACGAGAGGACAGGGGTTCTATGGCTACACCTTC
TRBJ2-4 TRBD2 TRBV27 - CASRELAGDGNIQYF TGTGCCAGCAGAGAACTAGCGGGAGATGGGAACATTCAGTACTTC